The 13 T cell receptor beta chains below were found in one sample sequenced in a study of regulatory T cells in long-lasting Graves disease. Construction of TCR beta libraries relied on iRepertoire HTBI primers and on Arm-PCR targeting CDR3 regions. TCRdb ran MiXCR on the multiplex PCR reads and lists one entry per CDR3 protein. The sample lists 600,000 to 850,000 distinct CDR3 sequences, about 32% occurring once. Time point in this sample: persistent/refractory GD, antithyroid drugs over 5 years with positive TRAb. PBMC-extracted RNA yielded the TCR library. This specimen was peripheral blood mononuclear cells (PBMCs), taken when the disease was refractory, from a patient treated with antithyroid drugs. The receptors come from a female donor with Graves disease.

Concerning this clonotype itself: A much more abundant neighbour one base away suggests this may be a read error. The chain combines TRBV25-1 with TRBJ1-1, with D hard to call. Germline V lookup: CDR1 MGHDK, CDR2 SYGVNS. CDR3 length: 13 amino acids. Trimming took off 2 bases at V and 1 base at J, with 5 bases between the two ends. The CDR3: CASSEKRNTEAFF. The DNA of the CDR3 is TGTGCCAGCAGTGAAAAGAGGAACACTGAAGCTTTCTTT.

This clonotype was counted many times. The gene calls are TRBV12-3 or TRBV12-4 and TRBJ2-6; D remains unclear. The CDR3 extends over 16 amino acids. The V end lost 6 bases, the J end lost 0 bases, and 12 bases lay between the germline ends. CDR3 nucleotide sequence: TGTGCCAGCAGGCGGACCTCCAGCTCTGGGGCCAACGTCCTGACTTTC. Protein product: CASRRTSSSGANVLTF.

V usage is TRBV2 and J usage is TRBJ2-3; a possible D gene is TRBD1 (5 bases). CDR1 SNHLY and CDR2 FYNNEI come from the germline V gene. The CDR3 totals 14 residues. Trimming cost V 3 bases and J 3 bases, with 10 bases left between them. The CDR3 DNA follows: TGTGCCAGCAGTGAGGCTCAGGGAACAGATACGCAGTATTTT. Its translation: CASSEAQGTDTQYF.

Only a few counts were recorded for this clonotype. The V and J genes are TRBV29-1 and TRBJ1-1, with D perhaps TRBD1 (6 bases). V was clipped by 3 bases and J by 3 bases, with 14 bases between them. The CDR3 consists of 14 residues. CDR1 and CDR2 (germline): SQVTM, ANQGSEA. The CDR3 reads CSVDRDKRDTEAFF. The CDR3 DNA sequence: TGCAGCGTTGATAGGGACAAAAGGGACACTGAAGCTTTCTTT.

This chain connects TRBV19 to TRBJ1-1; the D is unclear. Germline V lookup: CDR1 LNHDA, CDR2 SQIVND (reference sequence). V was cut by 1 base and J by 4 bases, with 10 bases left in between. CDR3 length: 14 residues. CDR3: CASSIGAGSTEAFF. For the CDR3, the DNA is TGTGCCAGTAGTATAGGGGCCGGGAGCACTGAAGCTTTCTTT.

J is TRBJ1-5 and V is TRBV5-5; TRBD1 matches 10 bases. Germline assignment: CDR1 SGHKS and CDR2 YYEKEE (reference sequence). This CDR3 has 16 amino acids. With 0 bases clipped from V and 6 bases from J, the junction kept 6 bases outside the gene matches. CDR3 in amino acids: CASSLEPGTGAQPQHF. The CDR3 coding sequence is TGTGCCAGCAGCTTGGAACCCGGGACAGGGGCTCAGCCCCAGCATTTT. The full variable domain, in which reference TRBV5-5 and TRBJ1-5 provide the parts outside the CDR3, is DAGVTQSPTHLIKTRGQQVTLRCSPISGHKSVSWYQQVLGQGPQFIFQYYEKEERGRGNFPDRFSARQFPNYSSELNVNALLLGDSALYLCASSLEPGTGAQPQHFGDGTRLSIL.

This rearrangement joins TRBV15 to TRBJ1-1; no clear D. The V and J ends lost 1 base and 6 bases respectively, with 18 bases between them. The V gene's germline CDR1 is LNHNV and CDR2 YYDKDF (reference sequence). The CDR3 is 16 residues long. CDR3 sequence reads: CATSRGLGLRSAEAFF. The CDR3 bases are TGTGCCACCAGCAGAGGACTAGGACTAAGATCAGCTGAAGCTTTCTTT.

The chain couples TRBV12-3 or TRBV12-4 to TRBJ1-3; TRBD1 is a possible D gene (5 bases). The V end lost 4 bases, the J end lost 0 bases, and 13 bases lay between the germline ends. CDR3 length: 16 amino acids. Written as DNA, the CDR3 is TGTGCCAGCAGTTCCTGGGGCGTCCCCTCTGGAAACACCATATATTTT. It translates to CASSSWGVPSGNTIYF.

This clonotype was counted at least ten times. V gene TRBV6-1 combines with J gene TRBJ2-5; D is ambiguous. CDR1 and CDR2 from the germline V gene are MNHNS and SASEGT. The ends were cut back, 5 bases at V and 1 base at J, with 8 bases in the middle. The CDR3 contains 13 residues. The CDR3 coding sequence is TGTGCCAGCAGTATACTACCCCAAGAGACCCAGTACTTC. This encodes CASSILPQETQYF.

This clonotype showed up just a few times. The rearrangement links TRBV20-1 to TRBJ1-1; D is ambiguous. The V gene's germline CDR1 is DFQATT and CDR2 SNEGSKA (reference sequence). V was trimmed by 5 bases and J by 3 bases, leaving 16 bases between them. The CDR3 covers 14 residues. DNA of the CDR3: TGCAGTGCTGAGCACAACGTTAGGGACACTGAAGCTTTCTTT. It codes for CSAEHNVRDTEAFF.

The chain uses TRBV2 and TRBJ1-1; 9 positions match TRBD1. V trimming: 11 bases; J trimming: 1 base; junction bases outside the gene matches: 5. The CDR3 totals 13 residues. Per germline, CDR1 SNHLY and CDR2 FYNNEI. CDR3 sequence (DNA): TGTGCCGGACAGGGGAGGAGGAACACTGAAGCTTTCTTT. This gives the protein CAGQGRRNTEAFF.

The genes are TRBV5-6 and TRBJ1-5; 7 bases map to TRBD1. Germline lookup yields CDR1 SGHDT and CDR2 YYEEEE. Trimming took 4 bases from V and 2 from J; bases not matched to a gene: 6. CDR3 length: 15 amino acids. The CDR3 region is CASSLQGKRNQPQHF. DNA of the CDR3: TGTGCCAGCAGCCTACAGGGGAAGCGCAATCAGCCCCAGCATTTT.

This clonotype turned up a few times. This rearrangement joins TRBV7-3 to TRBJ2-2; 15 positions agree with TRBD2. The germline CDR1 and CDR2 sequences are SGHTA and FQGTGA. The ends lost 5 bases at V and 8 bases at J; junction bases unmatched: 3. The CDR3 extends over 15 amino acids. CDR3 residues: CASSGLAGGRGELFF. Here the CDR3 DNA reads TGTGCCAGCAGCGGACTAGCGGGAGGGCGAGGGGAGCTGTTTTTT.